Listed here are 29 T cell receptor beta chains from one sample, sequenced in a study of blood T cell repertoires in COVID-19. Produced via immunoSEQ multiplex PCR; TCRdb's table is partial and in-frame only. The sample contains some 260,000 clones, around 90% of which appear only once. What was sequenced was PBMCs or T cells enriched from blood (not recorded which). The receptors were gathered from a woman between 25 and 40 years old with acute COVID-19.

The sample holds a few counts of this clone. The V and J genes are TRBV7-9 and TRBJ1-1; a possible D gene is TRBD1 (5 bases). There are 15 residues in the CDR3. The V end lost 5 bases, the J end lost 4 bases, and 17 bases lay between the germline ends. Germline V CDR1 and CDR2: SEHNR, FQNEAQ (reference sequence). DNA of the CDR3: TGTGCCAGCAGCCCAGCGGGGGGGGTGAGCACTGAAGCTTTCTTT. This gives the protein CASSPAGGVSTEAFF.

To note about this clone: Other DNA sequences in the same sample also yield this CDR3. This chain links TRBV18 with TRBJ1-1; TRBD1 aligns across 8 bases. The trim removed 3 bases at V and 5 bases at J, leaving 5 bases unmatched. The CDR3 runs 14 residues. Germline values: CDR1 KGHSH, CDR2 LQKENI. The CDR3 loop is CASSPRQGLTEAFF. The DNA for the CDR3 is TGTGCCAGCTCACCTCGACAGGGGTTGACTGAAGCTTTCTTT.

This clone has a handful of counts. This chain links TRBV27 with TRBJ1-5, with a weak D call TRBD1 (5 bases). V lost 0 bases, J lost 3 bases, and 12 bases lay in between. The CDR3 has 16 residues. CDR1 is MNHEY and CDR2 is SMNVEV in the germline V gene (reference sequence). The CDR3 nucleotides are TGTGCCAGCAGTTTATCAGCAGGGCTCTACAATCAGCCCCAGCATTTT. Encoded protein: CASSLSAGLYNQPQHF.

The J gene is TRBJ2-2, the V gene TRBV19; D not certain. This CDR3 contains 15 residues. V gave up 7 bases and J gave up 0 bases, with 12 bases separating them. The germline V gene encodes CDR1 LNHDA and CDR2 SQIVND (reference sequence). The CDR3 coding sequence is TGTGCCAGTAATGTGGGCAGCCCGAACACCGGGGAGCTGTTTTTT. This codes for CASNVGSPNTGELFF.

The chain joins TRBV9 to TRBJ2-3; 10 bases align to TRBD2. The junction had 5 bases not matched to a gene; V was cut back by 3 bases and J by 4 bases. CDR3 length: 15 amino acids. Germline V gene sequence: CDR1 SGDLS, CDR2 YYNGEE. The CDR3 region has the DNA TGTGCCAGCAGCGCCTCTAGCGGGGGTCCAGATACGCAGTATTTT. The encoded protein is CASSASSGGPDTQYF.

V usage is TRBV14 and J usage is TRBJ2-3, with D possibly being TRBD1 (6 bases). CDR3 length equals 17 residues. Germline V CDR1 and CDR2: SGHDN, FVKESK. Trimming took 4 bases from V and 2 from J, leaving 19 bases between them. This chain's CDR3 is CASSLNPPGVFTDTQYF. The CDR3 bases are TGTGCCAGCAGCCTTAACCCACCAGGGGTTTTCACAGATACGCAGTATTTT. Full variable domain (outside the CDR3, taken from reference TRBV14 and TRBJ2-3): EAGVTQFPSHSVIEKGQTVTLRCDPISGHDNLYWYRRVMGKEIKFLLHFVKESKQDESGMPNNRFLAERTGGTYSTLKVQPAELEDSGVYFCASSLNPPGVFTDTQYFGPGTRLTVL.

The V gene is TRBV7-6, the J gene TRBJ1-4; 12 nucleotides agree with TRBD1. The CDR3 is made up of 16 amino acids. J gave up 8 bases and V 2 bases, and 6 bases lay outside the gene matches. In germline, CDR1 is SGHVS, CDR2 FNYEAQ. In DNA, the CDR3 is TGTGCCAGCAGCTTATACGGGGACAGGGGGCAGGAAAAACTGTTTTTT. It translates to CASSLYGDRGQEKLFF.

The V gene is TRBV28, the J gene TRBJ1-1, with a possible D match to TRBD1 (5 bases). Trimming took 7 bases from V and 4 from J, leaving 16 bases between them. The CDR3 totals 14 residues. The germline V gene encodes CDR1 MDHEN and CDR2 SYDVKM. CDR3: CASTPGGVRTEAFF. The CDR3 DNA sequence: TGTGCCAGCACCCCCGGAGGGGTGCGCACTGAAGCTTTCTTT.

This clone appeared once. The V gene is TRBV27, the J gene TRBJ1-5; D remains unclear. The CDR3 is 15 residues long. V was pared by 0 bases and J by 2 bases, with 8 bases between. The germline gives CDR1 MNHEY, CDR2 SMNVEV (reference sequence). The CDR3 loop is CASSLSWQGNQPQHF. The CDR3 DNA reads TGTGCCAGCAGTTTATCTTGGCAGGGCAATCAGCCCCAGCATTTT.

J is TRBJ2-1 and V is TRBV5-6; the match to TRBD2 covers 11 bases. This CDR3 spans 14 amino acids. Trimming at V came to 0 bases and at J to 9 bases, leaving 2 bases not matched to a gene. Germline V lookup: CDR1 SGHDT, CDR2 YYEEEE. The DNA of the CDR3 is TGTGCCAGCAGCTTGGCTCTAGCGGGAGGTGAGCAGTTCTTC. As protein: CASSLALAGGEQFF. The full variable domain, rest sourced from reference TRBV5-6 and TRBJ2-1, is DAGVTQSPTHLIKTRGQQVTLRCSPKSGHDTVSWYQQALGQGPQFIFQYYEEEERQRGNFPDRFSGHQFPNYSSELNVNALLLGDSALYLCASSLALAGGEQFFGPGTRLTVL.

The chain has TRBV7-6 and TRBJ1-3; 7 positions match TRBD1. Germline lookup yields CDR1 SGHVS and CDR2 FNYEAQ. J was trimmed by 3 bases and V by 6 bases; bases with no gene match: 11. There are 16 residues in the CDR3. This CDR3 reads CASSQNTGDGGNTIYF. CDR3 in DNA: TGTGCCAGCAGTCAAAATACAGGGGACGGTGGAAACACCATATATTTT.

V is TRBV28 and J is TRBJ2-3, with 7 positions matching TRBD2. Germline values: CDR1 MDHEN, CDR2 SYDVKM. This CDR3 is built from 16 residues. V lost 10 bases and J lost 5; bases outside the gene matches: 18. Here the CDR3 DNA reads TGTGCCACCTCCAGCTCGGGGCGGGGGAGGAGAGATACGCAGTATTTT. It encodes CATSSSGRGRRDTQYF. Filled out from reference TRBV28 and TRBJ2-3, the complete variable domain reads DVKVTQSSRYLVKRTGEKVFLECVQDMDHENMFWYRQDPGLGLRLIYFSYDVKMKEKGDIPEGYSVSREKKERFSLILESASTNQTSMYLCATSSSGRGRRDTQYFGPGTRLTVL.

The J gene is TRBJ1-1, the V gene TRBV5-1; weak D call: TRBD1 (6 bases). Trimming shortened V by 4 bases and J by 7 bases, and 11 bases separated the two germline ends. The germline V gene has CDR1 SGHRS and CDR2 YFSETQ. CDR3 length: 12 amino acids. CDR3: CASSTGQYEAFF. The CDR3 DNA sequence: TGCGCCAGCAGCACCGGACAGTATGAAGCTTTCTTT.

This chain uses TRBV2 with TRBJ1-1, with 8 bases identical to TRBD1. In germline, CDR1 is SNHLY, CDR2 FYNNEI. There are 11 residues in the CDR3. V trimming: 7 bases; J trimming: 8 bases; junction bases outside the gene matches: 3. DNA of the CDR3: TGTGCCAGCACCAGGACAGGGGAAGCTTTCTTT. Translation gives CASTRTGEAFF.

The rearrangement uses TRBV18 and TRBJ1-2, with 7 bases identical to TRBD1. Germline CDR1 and CDR2: KGHSH and LQKENI. Trimming removed 1 base from V and 8 bases from J; junction bases left unmatched: 7. The CDR3 totals 14 residues. As DNA, the CDR3 is TGTGCCAGCTCACCACGAGGGGGCGCACGGGGCTACACCTTC. This sequence encodes CASSPRGGARGYTF.

The chain uses TRBV30 and TRBJ1-2, with a possible D match to TRBD1 (5 bases). V was shortened by 0 bases and J by 4 bases, with 9 bases between the two germline ends. The length of the CDR3 is 13 residues. Germline V gene lookup returns CDR1 GTSNPN and CDR2 SVGIG (reference sequence). Here the CDR3 reads CAWSVVQGYGYTF. In DNA form, the CDR3 reads TGTGCCTGGAGTGTAGTGCAGGGCTATGGCTACACCTTC.

This clone was counted a single time. V and J are TRBV4-1 and TRBJ1-2, with D possibly matching TRBD1 (5 bases). Between the trimmed V and J ends, which lost 4 bases and 8 bases, there was a span of 11 bases. In germline, CDR1 is MGHRA, CDR2 YSYEKL. The CDR3 is 12 amino acids. CDR3 in amino acids: CASSLGGRGYTF. In nucleotides, the CDR3 is TGCGCCAGCAGCCTTGGGGGGAGAGGCTACACCTTC.

In DNA form, the CDR3 reads TGTGCCACCAGCGAACAGGGGGCGCCTAATGAAAAACTGTTTTTT. Translation: CATSEQGAPNEKLFF. The V and J genes are TRBV15 and TRBJ1-4; the match to TRBD1 covers 9 bases. J lost 3 bases, V lost 5 bases, and 4 bases had no gene match. The CDR3 runs 15 residues. Germline lookup yields CDR1 LNHNV and CDR2 YYDKDF (reference sequence).

This clone occurred a few times. The V gene is TRBV6-5, the J gene TRBJ2-1; 12 nucleotides match TRBD2. From germline, CDR1 is MNHEY and CDR2 SVGAGI. This CDR3 has 15 amino acids. V trimming: 5 bases; J trimming: 3 bases; junction bases outside the gene matches: 2. The DNA of the CDR3 is TGTGCCAGCAGTAGACTAGCGGGAGACTACAATGAGCAGTTCTTC. Its protein is CASSRLAGDYNEQFF.

The chain joins TRBV6-5 to TRBJ1-3, with D maybe TRBD1 (6 bases). The CDR3 is made up of 14 amino acids. Trimming stripped 6 bases from V and 0 bases from J, with 9 bases between. Germline loops: CDR1 MNHEY, CDR2 SVGAGI. CDR3 residues: CASSWDNSGNTIYF. CDR3 DNA sequence: TGTGCCAGCAGCTGGGACAACTCTGGAAACACCATATATTTT.

This clone was recorded only once. The J gene is TRBJ1-1, the V gene TRBV12-3 or TRBV12-4, with 8 nucleotides matching TRBD1. V shed 2 bases and J 5 bases; nucleotides not matched to a gene: 1. This CDR3 contains 13 residues. The CDR3 DNA is TGTGCCAGCAGTTTACAGGGGGCAACTGAAGCTTTCTTT. This sequence encodes CASSLQGATEAFF.

V gene TRBV6-5 combines with J gene TRBJ1-2, with 7 bases matching TRBD1. This CDR3 spans 15 amino acids. V was pared by 0 bases and J by 4 bases, with 5 bases of the junction left unmatched. The germline V gene encodes CDR1 MNHEY and CDR2 SVGAGI. CDR3 nucleotides: TGTGCCAGCAGTTACTCGCAATGGACAGGCTATGGCTACACCTTC. It translates to CASSYSQWTGYGYTF.

The J gene is TRBJ2-7, the V gene TRBV27, with 12 bases that match TRBD1. The germline V gene has CDR1 MNHEY and CDR2 SMNVEV (reference sequence). The V gene end was trimmed by 10 bases and the J gene end by 5 bases; junction bases not matched to a gene: 6. The CDR3 consists of 13 residues. The CDR3 loop reads CATLGTGGNEQYF. The CDR3 coding sequence is TGTGCCACCCTCGGGACAGGGGGCAACGAGCAGTACTTC.

V is TRBV6-5 and J is TRBJ2-7, with 9 bases aligning to TRBD1. Germline CDR1 and CDR2: MNHEY and SVGAGI. The CDR3 runs 14 residues. The V gene end was trimmed by 6 bases and the J gene end by 5 bases; junction bases not matched to a gene: 8. The CDR3 coding sequence is TGTGCCAGCAGGCCCGGGACAGGGATCAACGAGCAGTACTTC. Translated, it gives CASRPGTGINEQYF.

The chain uses TRBV3-1 (or the pseudogene TRBV3-2) and TRBJ1-5; 10 nucleotides match TRBD1. The length of the CDR3 is 15 residues. Germline V gives CDR1 LGHDT, CDR2 YNNKEL (reference sequence). After removal of 4 bases from V and 5 bases from J, the junction contained 5 bases not matched to a gene. The CDR3 nucleotides are TGTGCCAGCAGCCTCGGGACAGGGGAGGATCAGCCCCAGCATTTT. This encodes CASSLGTGEDQPQHF.

This clone showed up just once. The chain recombines TRBV5-1 with TRBJ1-5, with 7 bases identical to TRBD1. This CDR3 region has 15 residues. Germline V gene sequence: CDR1 SGHRS, CDR2 YFSETQ. The V segment lost 2 bases and the J segment 6 bases; nucleotides outside the gene matches: 8. CDR3 DNA: TGCGCCAGCAGCTTAACAGGGGATTGGGGTCAGCCCCAGCATTTT. Translating it yields CASSLTGDWGQPQHF.

This chain connects TRBV28 to TRBJ1-6, with 10 bases identical to TRBD1. Germline V CDR1 and CDR2: MDHEN, SYDVKM. With 7 bases clipped from V and 10 bases from J, the junction kept 19 bases outside the gene matches. CDR3 length equals 18 residues. DNA of the CDR3: TGTGCCAGCATTCAAGGCCGGGGACAGGGGTCTATGGGCTCACCCCTCCACTTT. This gives the protein CASIQGRGQGSMGSPLHF.

The chain has TRBV7-9 and TRBJ2-2; 7 nucleotides agree with TRBD2. Trimming removed 8 bases from V and 4 bases from J; junction bases left unmatched: 7. The germline CDR1 and CDR2 sequences are SEHNR and FQNEAQ (reference sequence). This CDR3 is 14 amino acids long. The CDR3 sequence is CASDGGSVTGELFF. Here the CDR3 DNA reads TGTGCCAGCGATGGCGGGAGTGTCACCGGGGAGCTGTTTTTT.

The V call is TRBV2, the J call TRBJ2-7; 11 bases are shared with TRBD2. CDR3 length: 15 residues. From germline, CDR1 is SNHLY and CDR2 FYNNEI. The V segment lost 6 bases and the J segment 2 bases; nucleotides outside the gene matches: 6. The CDR3, as DNA: TGTGCCAGCAGGGCGACTAGCGGGGTCCCCTACGAGCAGTACTTC. It translates to CASRATSGVPYEQYF.